This is a list of T cell receptor beta chains from one sample in a study of a mutant IDH1 vaccine in newly diagnosed glioma. Libraries were prepared by immunoSEQ multiplex PCR; TCRdb keeps only in-frame clonotypes and omits some of them. The table lists about 88,000 clones, 82% of them singletons, with roughly 5.3% in the top ten. The sample here was PBMCs, taken from a glioma patient treated with radiotherapy, temozolomide or both. Every receptor here comes from a middle-aged man with glioma. Some clones in this sample may be carry-over from other donors' samples. Each CDR3 is given without its conserved first and last residue. The order of the fields is V gene, D gene, J gene, CDR3 protein. A D gene is named only where the DNA matches it firmly.

v_gene: TRBV18; d_gene: NA; j_gene: TRBJ1-2; CDR3aa: ASSPPVVAFGYT
v_gene: TRBV5-1; d_gene: NA; j_gene: TRBJ1-2; CDR3aa: ASSLLPSDYGYT
v_gene: TRBV12-5; d_gene: NA; j_gene: TRBJ1-5; CDR3aa: ASGLVPGANQPQH
v_gene: TRBV2; d_gene: TRBD1; j_gene: TRBJ2-1; CDR3aa: ASSVRWDRAYNEQF
v_gene: TRBV19; d_gene: NA; j_gene: TRBJ1-5; CDR3aa: ASSIGGRGNQPQH
v_gene: TRBV4-1; d_gene: NA; j_gene: TRBJ1-6; CDR3aa: ASSPSAGYSSPLH
v_gene: TRBV19; d_gene: TRBD1; j_gene: TRBJ1-2; CDR3aa: ASSIGTGGGYGYT
v_gene: TRBV6-1; d_gene: NA; j_gene: TRBJ2-7; CDR3aa: ASSRERGGQY
v_gene: TRBV14; d_gene: NA; j_gene: TRBJ2-2; CDR3aa: ASIARGEDGELF
v_gene: TRBV29-1; d_gene: NA; j_gene: TRBJ2-5; CDR3aa: SAGEYQETQY
v_gene: TRBV15; d_gene: NA; j_gene: TRBJ1-5; CDR3aa: ATSSRGGLSNQPQH
v_gene: TRBV7-2; d_gene: NA; j_gene: TRBJ2-5; CDR3aa: ASSPGRDSGLGTQY
v_gene: TRBV18; d_gene: NA; j_gene: TRBJ1-1; CDR3aa: ASSPKGHTEAF
v_gene: TRBV6-5; d_gene: NA; j_gene: TRBJ1-2; CDR3aa: ASSYGAGRDNYGYT
v_gene: TRBV6-4; d_gene: NA; j_gene: TRBJ1-5; CDR3aa: ASSDTMGPNQPQH
v_gene: TRBV7-8; d_gene: NA; j_gene: TRBJ2-7; CDR3aa: ASSTMGGISRYEQY
v_gene: TRBV4-1; d_gene: TRBD2; j_gene: TRBJ2-1; CDR3aa: ASSHPERGSLNNEQF
v_gene: TRBV30; d_gene: NA; j_gene: TRBJ1-2; CDR3aa: AVTLRGWANYGYT
v_gene: TRBV6-1; d_gene: NA; j_gene: TRBJ2-3; CDR3aa: ASSEGGTSLADTQY
v_gene: TRBV2; d_gene: NA; j_gene: TRBJ1-3; CDR3aa: ASSAALYPGNTIY
v_gene: TRBV7-9; d_gene: TRBD1; j_gene: TRBJ1-5; CDR3aa: ASSLGQGGQPQH
v_gene: TRBV28; d_gene: NA; j_gene: TRBJ2-7; CDR3aa: ASSAPPATGNEQY
v_gene: TRBV15; d_gene: NA; j_gene: TRBJ2-5; CDR3aa: ATSRPSGGPVQETQY
v_gene: TRBV29-1; d_gene: NA; j_gene: TRBJ1-2; CDR3aa: SVTGGSNYGYT
v_gene: TRBV7-6; d_gene: NA; j_gene: TRBJ1-1; CDR3aa: ASSPAPRDTEAF
v_gene: TRBV27; d_gene: NA; j_gene: TRBJ2-1; CDR3aa: ASSRTGAQVQGKQF
v_gene: TRBV5-4; d_gene: NA; j_gene: TRBJ2-7; CDR3aa: ASSLEHTYEQY
v_gene: TRBV13; d_gene: NA; j_gene: TRBJ2-3; CDR3aa: ASSRTDPPPTQY
v_gene: TRBV9; d_gene: TRBD1; j_gene: TRBJ1-1; CDR3aa: ASSATGAPDTEAF
v_gene: TRBV7-8; d_gene: NA; j_gene: TRBJ1-5; CDR3aa: ASSLFTGQPQH
v_gene: TRBV30; d_gene: TRBD1; j_gene: TRBJ1-5; CDR3aa: AWSGAGGQPQH
v_gene: TRBV5-1; d_gene: NA; j_gene: TRBJ2-4; CDR3aa: ASSLRGSQGNIQY
v_gene: TRBV6-1; d_gene: NA; j_gene: TRBJ1-2; CDR3aa: ASSEPGRNERNYGYT
v_gene: TRBV20-1; d_gene: NA; j_gene: TRBJ2-7; CDR3aa: SARVGAEQY
v_gene: TRBV9; d_gene: NA; j_gene: TRBJ2-2; CDR3aa: ASSVGAANTGELF
v_gene: TRBV11-2; d_gene: NA; j_gene: TRBJ2-7; CDR3aa: ASSLASGTFYEQY
v_gene: TRBV6-6; d_gene: NA; j_gene: TRBJ1-5; CDR3aa: ASGQPQH
v_gene: TRBV7-2; d_gene: TRBD1; j_gene: TRBJ1-1; CDR3aa: ASSFRGQAEAF
v_gene: TRBV27; d_gene: NA; j_gene: TRBJ1-2; CDR3aa: ASSLSVSTGAYGYT
v_gene: TRBV6-5; d_gene: NA; j_gene: TRBJ2-2; CDR3aa: ASTTVNTGELF
v_gene: TRBV29-1; d_gene: NA; j_gene: TRBJ1-1; CDR3aa: SVESGNTEAF
v_gene: TRBV9; d_gene: NA; j_gene: TRBJ2-1; CDR3aa: ASTDSYNEQF
v_gene: TRBV10-3; d_gene: NA; j_gene: TRBJ1-5; CDR3aa: AIRTTGPNQPQH
v_gene: TRBV7-9; d_gene: NA; j_gene: TRBJ1-2; CDR3aa: ASSLRGYT
v_gene: TRBV4-1; d_gene: NA; j_gene: TRBJ2-1; CDR3aa: ASSHLREDRYEQF
v_gene: TRBV30; d_gene: NA; j_gene: TRBJ1-5; CDR3aa: AWSVSQGGQPQH
v_gene: TRBV2; d_gene: NA; j_gene: TRBJ1-5; CDR3aa: ASSENNNQPQH
v_gene: TRBV6-1; d_gene: NA; j_gene: TRBJ1-1; CDR3aa: ASSEPRQQNTEAF
v_gene: TRBV9; d_gene: NA; j_gene: TRBJ1-2; CDR3aa: ASSPQSGWGGYT
v_gene: TRBV29-1; d_gene: TRBD2; j_gene: TRBJ2-5; CDR3aa: SVDGLRGATQETQY
v_gene: TRBV7-9; d_gene: TRBD1; j_gene: TRBJ2-7; CDR3aa: ASSLGQDYEQY
v_gene: TRBV4-2; d_gene: TRBD1; j_gene: TRBJ1-1; CDR3aa: ASSQGTGETEAF
v_gene: TRBV30; d_gene: TRBD1; j_gene: TRBJ1-5; CDR3aa: AWSSGTGGQPQH
v_gene: TRBV6-5; d_gene: NA; j_gene: TRBJ2-7; CDR3aa: ASGAKAFSNEQY
v_gene: TRBV25-1; d_gene: NA; j_gene: TRBJ2-2; CDR3aa: ASSWDGSNTGELF
v_gene: TRBV5-1; d_gene: NA; j_gene: TRBJ1-1; CDR3aa: ASRPTGTMNTEAF
v_gene: TRBV6-5; d_gene: NA; j_gene: TRBJ1-3; CDR3aa: ASSQGGADTIY
v_gene: TRBV5-6; d_gene: NA; j_gene: TRBJ1-1; CDR3aa: ASSPRPGGYTEAF
v_gene: TRBV25-1; d_gene: TRBD1; j_gene: TRBJ1-5; CDR3aa: ASSGDGQGKGNQPQH